The rows below give T cell receptor beta chains drawn from one sample of a study of shared clonotypes between healthy human individuals. Measured with immunoSEQ multiplex PCR; TCRdb has only the in-frame clones, and not every one. The sample has roughly 570,000 clones; 95% to 98% are singletons. The sequenced sample consisted of naive CD8+ T cells sorted from blood. The receptors were sampled from a man aged 25-45 years in good health. Both conserved end residues are part of each CDR3. Each record gives: V gene, J gene, clone size, D gene, CDR3 DNA, CDR3 protein. A D gene is named only where the DNA matches it firmly. Expanded clones get a size class; other rows say once, few or many, or leave the size out.

v_call: TRBV9; j_call: TRBJ2-6; clone_size: .; d_call: .; cdr3_nt: TGTGCCAGCAGCGTTTGGGGCTCTGGGGCCAACGTCCTGACTTTC; cdr3_aa: CASSVWGSGANVLTF
v_call: TRBV6-6; j_call: TRBJ1-1; clone_size: .; d_call: .; cdr3_nt: TGTGCCAGCAGTTACTCGAGGGAGAACACTGAAGCTTTCTTT; cdr3_aa: CASSYSRENTEAFF
v_call: TRBV30; j_call: TRBJ2-3; clone_size: .; d_call: TRBD1; cdr3_nt: TGTGCCTACCACGGGACAGGGAAAAGCACAGATACGCAGTATTTT; cdr3_aa: CAYHGTGKSTDTQYF
v_call: TRBV7-9; j_call: TRBJ2-7; clone_size: .; d_call: .; cdr3_nt: TGTGCCAGCAGCCAGCGGCTATCCTACGAGCAGTACTTC; cdr3_aa: CASSQRLSYEQYF
v_call: TRBV6-4; j_call: TRBJ2-2; clone_size: .; d_call: .; cdr3_nt: TGTGCCAGCAGTGACTCGAAAACGGTGAACACCGGGGAGCTGTTTTTT; cdr3_aa: CASSDSKTVNTGELFF
v_call: TRBV9; j_call: TRBJ1-1; clone_size: .; d_call: .; cdr3_nt: TGTGCCAGCAGCGCCGGCGCCGGGACGAACACTGAAGCTTTCTTT; cdr3_aa: CASSAGAGTNTEAFF
v_call: TRBV27; j_call: TRBJ2-7; clone_size: .; d_call: .; cdr3_nt: TGTGCCAGCAGTTATCGGCCCCCCAGGGAGCAGTACTTC; cdr3_aa: CASSYRPPREQYF
v_call: TRBV19; j_call: TRBJ2-2; clone_size: .; d_call: TRBD1; cdr3_nt: TGTGCCAGTGAAAAACCGGGACAGGTGAACACCGGGGAGCTGTTTTTT; cdr3_aa: CASEKPGQVNTGELFF
v_call: TRBV28; j_call: TRBJ2-1; clone_size: .; d_call: .; cdr3_nt: TGTGCCAGTCAAAAAACGTCGGGCAGTAATGAGCAGTTCTTC; cdr3_aa: CASQKTSGSNEQFF
v_call: TRBV7-9; j_call: TRBJ2-7; clone_size: .; d_call: TRBD1; cdr3_nt: TGTGCCAGCAGCCCGGGACAGGGAGGCCTCTACTTC; cdr3_aa: CASSPGQGGLYF
v_call: TRBV27; j_call: TRBJ1-1; clone_size: once; d_call: TRBD1; cdr3_nt: TGTGCCAGCAGTTTTCGACAGGGGTCTGAAGCTTTCTTT; cdr3_aa: CASSFRQGSEAFF
v_call: TRBV5-1; j_call: TRBJ2-1; clone_size: .; d_call: TRBD2; cdr3_nt: TGCGCCAGCAGCCCGGGACTAGCGGGAAAGGGGGTCGTAAATGAGCAGTTCTTC; cdr3_aa: CASSPGLAGKGVVNEQFF
v_call: TRBV9; j_call: TRBJ2-2; clone_size: .; d_call: .; cdr3_nt: TGTGCCAGCAGCCCAGCGTCCTACACCGGGGAGCTGTTTTTT; cdr3_aa: CASSPASYTGELFF
v_call: TRBV4-3; j_call: TRBJ2-2; clone_size: .; d_call: .; cdr3_nt: TGCGCCAGCAGCCAAGATCAGGTTACCGCGAACACCGGGGAGCTGTTTTTT; cdr3_aa: CASSQDQVTANTGELFF
v_call: TRBV2; j_call: TRBJ1-1; clone_size: .; d_call: .; cdr3_nt: TGTGCCACTAGGACAGCGGGCACTGAAGCTTTCTTT; cdr3_aa: CATRTAGTEAFF
v_call: TRBV4-1; j_call: TRBJ2-7; clone_size: .; d_call: TRBD2; cdr3_nt: TGCGCCAGCAGCCAAGCCACTAGCGGCTCCTACGAGCAGTACTTC; cdr3_aa: CASSQATSGSYEQYF
v_call: TRBV2; j_call: TRBJ2-2; clone_size: .; d_call: .; cdr3_nt: TGTGCCAGCAGTGAGGGCCTTAACACCGGGGAGCTGTTTTTT; cdr3_aa: CASSEGLNTGELFF
v_call: TRBV29-1; j_call: TRBJ2-7; clone_size: .; d_call: .; cdr3_nt: TGCAGCGTTGTAACAGAATTCTACGAGCAGTACTTC; cdr3_aa: CSVVTEFYEQYF
v_call: TRBV27; j_call: TRBJ2-7; clone_size: .; d_call: TRBD1; cdr3_nt: TGTGCCAGCAGAACAGGGGGTTACGAGCAGTACTTC; cdr3_aa: CASRTGGYEQYF
v_call: TRBV4-3; j_call: TRBJ1-1; clone_size: .; d_call: TRBD1; cdr3_nt: TGCGCCAGCAGCCAAGGACAGGGTTTTAGTGGCACTGAAGCTTTCTTT; cdr3_aa: CASSQGQGFSGTEAFF
v_call: TRBV5-1; j_call: TRBJ2-7; clone_size: .; d_call: TRBD1; cdr3_nt: TGCGCCAGCAGCGGTCCGGGACAGGCCGAAAACGAGCAGTACTTC; cdr3_aa: CASSGPGQAENEQYF
v_call: TRBV27; j_call: TRBJ1-4; clone_size: .; d_call: TRBD1; cdr3_nt: TGTGCCAGCAGTTTAGGGATGTGGGACAGGGGACGTGAAAAACTGTTTTTT; cdr3_aa: CASSLGMWDRGREKLFF
v_call: TRBV9; j_call: TRBJ2-1; clone_size: .; d_call: .; cdr3_nt: TGTGCCAGCAGCGTAGAGGGCAGTGCCTACAATGAGCAGTTCTTC; cdr3_aa: CASSVEGSAYNEQFF
v_call: TRBV29-1; j_call: TRBJ2-1; clone_size: .; d_call: .; cdr3_nt: TGCAGCGTTGTTAGGGTGGACCGCTACAATGAGCAGTTCTTC; cdr3_aa: CSVVRVDRYNEQFF
v_call: TRBV7-6; j_call: TRBJ2-2; clone_size: .; d_call: TRBD2; cdr3_nt: TGTGCCAGCAGCCTCCAGGTGCGGGAGGGCAAACCCGGGGAGCTGTTTTTT; cdr3_aa: CASSLQVREGKPGELFF
v_call: TRBV7-6; j_call: TRBJ2-7; clone_size: .; d_call: TRBD2; cdr3_nt: TGTGCCAGCAGCTTAGGTTCAGCGGGACCCTACGAGCAGTACTTC; cdr3_aa: CASSLGSAGPYEQYF
v_call: TRBV29-1; j_call: TRBJ2-2; clone_size: .; d_call: .; cdr3_nt: TGCAGCGCGGGAAAACGGGGGGCCGGCACCGGGGAGCTGTTTTTT; cdr3_aa: CSAGKRGAGTGELFF
v_call: TRBV6-6; j_call: TRBJ1-4; clone_size: .; d_call: .; cdr3_nt: TGTGCCAGCAGCACCGGGAGTGCAACTAATGAAAAACTGTTTTTT; cdr3_aa: CASSTGSATNEKLFF
v_call: TRBV27; j_call: TRBJ2-7; clone_size: .; d_call: .; cdr3_nt: TGTGCCAGCAGTTTATACGGCGAGCAGTACTTC; cdr3_aa: CASSLYGEQYF
v_call: TRBV7-9; j_call: TRBJ2-5; clone_size: .; d_call: .; cdr3_nt: TGTGCCAGCAGCTACCAGGACTTGGAAGAGACCCAGTACTTC; cdr3_aa: CASSYQDLEETQYF
v_call: TRBV11-2; j_call: TRBJ2-7; clone_size: .; d_call: .; cdr3_nt: TGTGCCAGCAGCTTCGGAGGGCAGGCTCTTTCGGAGCAGTACTTC; cdr3_aa: CASSFGGQALSEQYF
v_call: TRBV5-1; j_call: TRBJ2-3; clone_size: .; d_call: .; cdr3_nt: TGCGCCAGCAGCCCCGTCCGGGCTAGCACAGATACGCAGTATTTT; cdr3_aa: CASSPVRASTDTQYF
v_call: TRBV6-5; j_call: TRBJ1-2; clone_size: .; d_call: .; cdr3_nt: TGTGCCAGCAGTTACTCGACGGGTCGGGGCTACACCTTC; cdr3_aa: CASSYSTGRGYTF
v_call: TRBV6-5; j_call: TRBJ2-1; clone_size: .; d_call: .; cdr3_nt: TGTGCCAGCAGTTACTCCCTTCTAGACAATGAGCAGTTCTTC; cdr3_aa: CASSYSLLDNEQFF
v_call: TRBV29-1; j_call: TRBJ2-7; clone_size: .; d_call: .; cdr3_nt: TGCAGCGTTGCCCCGGACCCTTTCTCCTACGAGCAGTACTTC; cdr3_aa: CSVAPDPFSYEQYF
v_call: TRBV10-2; j_call: TRBJ2-5; clone_size: .; d_call: .; cdr3_nt: TGCGCCAGCTCAGGGGCGGCTCAGGAGACCCAGTACTTC; cdr3_aa: CASSGAAQETQYF
v_call: TRBV14; j_call: TRBJ2-1; clone_size: .; d_call: .; cdr3_nt: TGTGCCAGCTGTTTCGGAGACGAGCCCGGCCCTCGCAATGAGCAGTTCTTC; cdr3_aa: CASCFGDEPGPRNEQFF
v_call: TRBV5-1; j_call: TRBJ1-1; clone_size: .; d_call: TRBD1; cdr3_nt: TGCGCCAGCAGCCCGGGGCAGGGGGGCACTGAAGCTTTCTTT; cdr3_aa: CASSPGQGGTEAFF
v_call: TRBV4-2; j_call: TRBJ2-7; clone_size: .; d_call: .; cdr3_nt: TGTGCCAGCAGCCAAGCTCCCGAGACCCCCTACGAGCAGTACTTC; cdr3_aa: CASSQAPETPYEQYF
v_call: TRBV6-5; j_call: TRBJ2-1; clone_size: .; d_call: TRBD1; cdr3_nt: TGTGCCAGCAGTCTGACTGACAGGGCCCCCAATGAGCAGTTCTTC; cdr3_aa: CASSLTDRAPNEQFF
v_call: TRBV7-9; j_call: TRBJ1-2; clone_size: .; d_call: .; cdr3_nt: TGTGCCAGCAGCTTGGGGATCTATGGCTACACCTTC; cdr3_aa: CASSLGIYGYTF
v_call: TRBV7-9; j_call: TRBJ1-3; clone_size: .; d_call: .; cdr3_nt: TGTGCCAGCAGCTCCTTGGACAACAGAAACACCATATATTTT; cdr3_aa: CASSSLDNRNTIYF
v_call: TRBV11-2; j_call: TRBJ2-7; clone_size: .; d_call: .; cdr3_nt: TGTGCCAGCAGCTTATCTGCGGACTACGAGCAGTACTTC; cdr3_aa: CASSLSADYEQYF
v_call: TRBV4-1; j_call: TRBJ2-2; clone_size: once; d_call: .; cdr3_nt: TGCGCCAGCACCTGGAGACTACACACCGGGGAGCTGTTTTTT; cdr3_aa: CASTWRLHTGELFF
v_call: TRBV7-9; j_call: TRBJ2-7; clone_size: once; d_call: .; cdr3_nt: TGTGCCAGCAGCTCGGGGCGGAAGGGGATTTGGGAGCAGTACTTC; cdr3_aa: CASSSGRKGIWEQYF
v_call: TRBV28; j_call: TRBJ1-2; clone_size: .; d_call: TRBD1; cdr3_nt: TGTGCCAGCAGTCCGCGGACAGGGGGCAGCTATGGCTACACCTTC; cdr3_aa: CASSPRTGGSYGYTF
v_call: TRBV11-2; j_call: TRBJ2-5; clone_size: .; d_call: .; cdr3_nt: TGTGCCAGCAGCCAGGATTACTGGGGTGGGGCCCACCAAGAGACCCAGTACTTC; cdr3_aa: CASSQDYWGGAHQETQYF
v_call: TRBV7-9; j_call: TRBJ2-5; clone_size: .; d_call: TRBD1; cdr3_nt: TGTGCCAGCAGCTTAACCGGGACAGGGGTTAGAGAGACCCAGTACTTC; cdr3_aa: CASSLTGTGVRETQYF